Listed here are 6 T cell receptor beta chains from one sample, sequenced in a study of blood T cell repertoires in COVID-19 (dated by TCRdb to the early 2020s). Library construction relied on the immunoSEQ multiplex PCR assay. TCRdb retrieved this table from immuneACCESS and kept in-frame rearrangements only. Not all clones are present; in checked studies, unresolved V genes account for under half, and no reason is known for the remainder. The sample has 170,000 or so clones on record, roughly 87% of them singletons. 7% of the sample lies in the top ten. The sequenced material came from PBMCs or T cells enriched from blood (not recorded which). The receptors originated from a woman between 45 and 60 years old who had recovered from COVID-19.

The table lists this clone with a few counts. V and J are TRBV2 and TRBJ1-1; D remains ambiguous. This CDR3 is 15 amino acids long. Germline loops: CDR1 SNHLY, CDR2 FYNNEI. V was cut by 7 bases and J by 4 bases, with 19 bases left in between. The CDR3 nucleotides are TGTGCCAGCAAATGGGCATCGGGGTCGGGCACTGAAGCTTTCTTT. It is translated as CASKWASGSGTEAFF.

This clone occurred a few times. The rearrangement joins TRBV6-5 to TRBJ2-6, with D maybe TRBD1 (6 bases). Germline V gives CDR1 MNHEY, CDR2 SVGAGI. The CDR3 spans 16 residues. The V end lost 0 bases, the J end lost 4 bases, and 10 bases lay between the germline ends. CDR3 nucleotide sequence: TGTGCCAGCAGTTACTCCACAGGGACAGGGGCCAACGTCCTGACTTTC. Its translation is CASSYSTGTGANVLTF.

Written as DNA, the CDR3 is TGTGCCAGCAGCCTGGGACTAGCGGGACTGGACTACGAGCAGTACTTC. Its translation is CASSLGLAGLDYEQYF. The V call is TRBV4-2, the J call TRBJ2-7; 13 nucleotides agree with TRBD2. This CDR3 is built from 16 residues. CDR1 and CDR2 (germline): LGHNA, YNFKEQ. The junction had 6 bases not matched to a gene; V was cut back by 4 bases and J by 3 bases.

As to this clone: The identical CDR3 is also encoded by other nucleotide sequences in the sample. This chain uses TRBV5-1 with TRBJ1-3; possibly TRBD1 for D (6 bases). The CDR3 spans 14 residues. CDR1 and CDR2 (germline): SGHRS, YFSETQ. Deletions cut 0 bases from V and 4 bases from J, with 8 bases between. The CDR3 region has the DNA TGCGCCAGCAGCTTGGCAGGGGTCGGAAACACCATATATTTT. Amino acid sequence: CASSLAGVGNTIYF. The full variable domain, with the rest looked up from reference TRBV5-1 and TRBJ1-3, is KAGVTQTPRYLIKTRGQQVTLSCSPISGHRSVSWYQQTPGQGLQFLFEYFSETQRNKGNFPGRFSGRQFSNSRSEMNVSTLELGDSALYLCASSLAGVGNTIYFGEGSWLTVV.

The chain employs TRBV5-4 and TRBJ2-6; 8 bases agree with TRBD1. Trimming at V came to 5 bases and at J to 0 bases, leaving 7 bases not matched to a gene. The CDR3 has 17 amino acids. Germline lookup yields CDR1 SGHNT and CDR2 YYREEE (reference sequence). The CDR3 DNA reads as TGTGCCAGCAGGGCTGACAGGGGATACTCTGGGGCCAACGTCCTGACTTTC. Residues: CASRADRGYSGANVLTF.

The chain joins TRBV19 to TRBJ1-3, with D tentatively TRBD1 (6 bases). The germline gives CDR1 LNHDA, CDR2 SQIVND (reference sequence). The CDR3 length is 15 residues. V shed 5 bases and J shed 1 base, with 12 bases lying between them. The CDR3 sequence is CASSLRTVSGNTIYF. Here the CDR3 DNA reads TGTGCCAGTAGTCTTCGGACAGTATCTGGAAACACCATATATTTT.